The 30 T cell receptor beta chains presented below share a single source sample, sequenced in a study of graft-versus-host responses after intestinal transplantation. Repertoires were generated with immunoSEQ multiplex PCR, while TCRdb's copy carries only in-frame clones and drops some. The profile covers over 100,000 clones, with approximately 96% appearing a single time and around 3% taken by the ten largest. The antigens for these receptors are not known. This material consisted of unstimulated CD8+ T cells sorted from spleen or lymph node cells, taken before intestinal transplant. These receptor sequences come from a human donor who received an intestinal transplant.

CDR3 residues: CASSLGTGFSYEQYF. The CDR3 bases are TGTGCCAGCAGCTTAGGGACAGGATTCTCCTACGAGCAGTACTTC. The J gene is TRBJ2-7, the V gene TRBV7-3; 8 nucleotides line up with TRBD1. Germline loops: CDR1 SGHTA, CDR2 FQGTGA. The CDR3 has 15 amino acids. V lost 2 bases to trimming and J lost 0 bases; unmatched junction nucleotides: 3.

This sequence joins TRBV9 and TRBJ2-6; 13 bases align to TRBD2. The germline V gene has CDR1 SGDLS and CDR2 YYNGEE. Unmatched junction bases numbered 0, after V lost 0 bases and J lost 0 bases. CDR3 size: 18 residues. CDR3 nucleotides: TGTGCCAGCAGCGTAGGGACTAGCGGGAGCTCTGGGGCCAACGTCCTGACTTTC. Its translation is CASSVGTSGSSGANVLTF.

CDR3 protein: CSVEGPTEGTSGSLGSYEQYF. DNA of the CDR3: TGCAGCGTTGAAGGTCCCACCGAGGGCACTAGCGGGAGTCTAGGCTCCTACGAGCAGTACTTC. The J gene is TRBJ2-5, the V gene TRBV29-1, with 11 bases identical to TRBD2. Near its end, the DNA agrees better with TRBJ2-7, so the J call may be wrong. The CDR3 runs 21 residues. Germline loops: CDR1 SQVTM, CDR2 ANQGSEA.

The chain employs TRBV5-4 and TRBJ2-3; 12 bases are shared with TRBD2. Germline values: CDR1 SGHNT, CDR2 YYREEE (reference sequence). The J segment lost 5 bases and the V segment lost 3 bases, leaving 1 base of the junction unmatched. The CDR3 is 14 residues long. CDR3 in DNA: TGTGCCAGCAGCTCGGGACTAGCGGGAGATACGCAGTATTTT. As protein: CASSSGLAGDTQYF.

The chain employs TRBV11-2 and TRBJ2-3; no firm D call. The CDR3 extends over 17 amino acids. V dropped 5 bases and J dropped 0 bases, with 18 bases sitting between them. Germline V lookup: CDR1 SGHAT, CDR2 FQNNGV. CDR3 amino acids: CASSRFPAPPSTDTQYF. The CDR3 DNA follows: TGTGCCAGCAGCCGTTTCCCGGCTCCCCCCAGCACAGATACGCAGTATTTT.

This clone has only one observation. The chain employs TRBV6-5 and TRBJ1-1, with a possible D match to TRBD1 (6 bases). Per germline, CDR1 MNHEY and CDR2 SVGAGI. This CDR3 has 12 amino acids. With 4 bases removed from V and 5 bases from J, the gap between germline ends came to 8 bases. The CDR3 spells CASSSGQTEAFF. Here the CDR3 DNA reads TGTGCCAGCAGTTCAGGACAGACTGAAGCTTTCTTT.

The CDR3 protein is CASSAQGDSPLEQYF. In nucleotides, the CDR3 is TGTGCCAGCAGTGCGCAGGGGGACTCCCCACTCGAGCAGTACTTC. The rearrangement links TRBV6-1 to TRBJ2-7; D might be TRBD1 (7 bases). This CDR3 is 15 amino acids long. The V end lost 4 bases, the J end lost 6 bases, and 19 bases lay between the germline ends. The V gene's germline CDR1 is MNHNS and CDR2 SASEGT.

The chain is built from TRBV25-1 and TRBJ2-2; 8 bases match TRBD1. Unmatched junction bases numbered 10, after V lost 6 bases and J lost 1 base. The CDR3 extends over 17 amino acids. CDR1 and CDR2 from the germline V gene are MGHDK and SYGVNS. Written as DNA, the CDR3 is TGTGCCAGCAGATCTTCCGGGACAGGAGAGAACACCGGGGAGCTGTTTTTT. Amino acids: CASRSSGTGENTGELFF.

The rearrangement links TRBV6-5 to TRBJ1-2, with 7 bases matching TRBD1. The CDR3 is made up of 13 amino acids. The V gene end was trimmed by 6 bases and the J gene end by 7 bases; junction bases not matched to a gene: 8. Germline assignment: CDR1 MNHEY and CDR2 SVGAGI. CDR3 bases: TGTGCCAGCAGCTCCACAGGGGCCGCTGGCTACACCTTC. Its protein product is CASSSTGAAGYTF.

The genes are TRBV19 and TRBJ1-1; no clear D. This CDR3 comprises 14 residues. Trimming removed 1 base at V and 0 bases at J, with 6 bases between. Germline V gene data show CDR1 as LNHDA and CDR2 as SQIVND (reference sequence). CDR3 protein: CASSIGHLNTEAFF. In nucleotides, the CDR3 is TGTGCCAGTAGTATAGGACACCTGAACACTGAAGCTTTCTTT.

The chain has TRBV6-4 and TRBJ2-2, with 12 bases fitting TRBD2. V shed 8 bases, J shed 8 bases, and the junction held 9 bases outside the gene matches. The CDR3 loop spans 15 amino acids. Germline CDR1 is MRHNA and CDR2 is SNTAGT. Here the CDR3 DNA reads TGTGCCAGCTCGAGGACTAGCGGGGTAACGGGGGAGCTGTTTTTT. As protein: CASSRTSGVTGELFF.

CDR3 sequence reads: CASSRLGDEQYF. The CDR3 DNA is TGTGCCAGCAGCCGGCTTGGGGACGAGCAGTACTTC. The chain joins TRBV4-2 to TRBJ2-7; D is uncertain. V was pared by 4 bases and J by 5 bases, with 9 bases between. The CDR3 length is 12 residues. Germline CDR1 is LGHNA and CDR2 is YNFKEQ.

This chain's CDR3 is CASSAGDQPQHF. Here the CDR3 DNA reads TGTGCCAGCAGTGCGGGTGATCAGCCCCAGCATTTT. This chain links TRBV28 with TRBJ1-5, with no clear D. Germline CDR1 and CDR2: MDHEN and SYDVKM. There are 12 residues in the CDR3. The V and J ends lost 5 bases and 5 bases respectively, with 7 bases between them. The variable domain in full, completed from reference TRBV28 and TRBJ1-5, reads DVKVTQSSRYLVKRTGEKVFLECVQDMDHENMFWYRQDPGLGLRLIYFSYDVKMKEKGDIPEGYSVSREKKERFSLILESASTNQTSMYLCASSAGDQPQHFGDGTRLSIL.

The genes are TRBV27 and TRBJ2-7; 8 bases are shared with TRBD2. J was trimmed by 7 bases and V by 7 bases; bases with no gene match: 15. Germline CDR1 is MNHEY and CDR2 is SMNVEV (reference sequence). The CDR3 is 15 amino acids. The CDR3 DNA is TGTGCCAGCACCCCCCGCGGGGGGAATCGGGAGGAGCAGTACTTC. As protein: CASTPRGGNREEQYF.

This rearrangement joins TRBV2 to TRBJ1-5; the D gene is possibly TRBD1 (6 bases). The V gene's germline CDR1 is SNHLY and CDR2 FYNNEI. CDR3 length equals 15 residues. Trimming removed 6 bases at V and 0 bases at J, with 12 bases between. Here the CDR3 reads CASRPGQNSNQPQHF. CDR3 DNA: TGTGCCAGCAGACCAGGACAGAATAGCAATCAGCCCCAGCATTTT.

The chain employs TRBV19 and TRBJ1-4; D is ambiguous. Germline V lookup: CDR1 LNHDA, CDR2 SQIVND (reference sequence). Between the trimmed V and J ends, which lost 5 bases and 6 bases, there was a span of 19 bases. The CDR3 is made up of 16 amino acids. CDR3 protein: CASSVIPPMADEKLFF. For the CDR3, the DNA is TGTGCCAGTAGTGTGATACCCCCGATGGCGGATGAAAAACTGTTTTTT.

The chain combines TRBV6-5 with TRBJ2-1, with TRBD2 identical over 12 bases. Looked up from germline, CDR1 is MNHEY and CDR2 is SVGAGI. Germline trimming cut 10 bases from V and 7 bases from J; bases unmatched to any gene: 5. The CDR3 sequence is 13 residues long. CDR3 in DNA: TGTGCCACCGGGACTAGCGGGTTGAATGAGCAGTTCTTC. It encodes CATGTSGLNEQFF.

As regards this clone: Relative to the germline gene, one junction end is altered; a read error may explain this. V is TRBV7-7 and J is TRBJ2-7; maybe TRBD1 (5 bases). This CDR3 spans 15 amino acids. The V gene's germline CDR1 is SSHAT and CDR2 FNYEAQ (reference sequence). The CDR3 here is CASSLGQGSSYEQYF. CDR3 DNA sequence: TGTGCTAGCAGCTTAGGTCAGGGTAGCTCCTACGAGCAGTACTTC.

The V gene is TRBV27, the J gene TRBJ2-7; D might be TRBD1 (6 bases). In germline, CDR1 is MNHEY, CDR2 SMNVEV (reference sequence). The ends were cut back, 3 bases at V and 2 bases at J, with 17 bases in the middle. The CDR3 runs 16 residues. The CDR3 spells CASSLSAGETTYEQYF. The CDR3 DNA is TGTGCCAGCAGTTTGTCGGCAGGGGAGACAACCTACGAGCAGTACTTC.

The chain links TRBV27 to TRBJ2-7; D ambiguous. The CDR3 is made up of 13 amino acids. Trimming left V 6 bases short and J 5 bases short, with 14 bases between. Germline CDR1 and CDR2: MNHEY and SMNVEV (reference sequence). CDR3 region: CASSPEAVHEQYF. CDR3 DNA sequence: TGTGCCAGCAGCCCCGAGGCGGTACACGAGCAGTACTTC.

The chain employs TRBV13 and TRBJ2-1; TRBD1 is a possible D gene (6 bases). The germline V gene encodes CDR1 PRHDT and CDR2 FYEKMQ (reference sequence). Trimming left V 8 bases short and J 4 bases short, with 15 bases between. The CDR3 length is 14 residues. The CDR3 sequence is CASLEQGFYNEQFF. The CDR3 nucleotides are TGTGCCAGCTTGGAACAGGGCTTTTACAATGAGCAGTTCTTC.

The chain combines TRBV9 with TRBJ2-6; D is unresolved. CDR3 length: 18 residues. Trimming cost V 0 bases and J 0 bases, with 13 bases left between them. Germline assignment: CDR1 SGDLS and CDR2 YYNGEE. Here the CDR3 reads CASSVGVRPISGANVLTF. CDR3 in DNA: TGTGCCAGCAGCGTAGGGGTGAGGCCGATCTCTGGGGCCAACGTCCTGACTTTC.

The rearrangement joins TRBV27 to TRBJ2-7; D call uncertain. CDR3 size: 13 residues. Trimming cost V 6 bases and J 1 base, with 10 bases left between them. Germline values: CDR1 MNHEY, CDR2 SMNVEV (reference sequence). The CDR3 bases are TGTGCCAGCAGCGAGACTCTGTCCTACGAGCAGTACTTC. Protein: CASSETLSYEQYF.

The chain recombines TRBV4-1 with TRBJ2-1; D call uncertain. This CDR3 has 11 amino acids. CDR1 is MGHRA and CDR2 is YSYEKL in the germline V gene. Trimming took 2 bases from V and 8 from J, leaving 4 bases between them. CDR3 protein: CASSQSYEQFF. The CDR3 DNA reads as TGCGCCAGCAGCCAATCTTATGAGCAGTTCTTC.

The genes are TRBV20-1 and TRBJ2-1; D might be TRBD2 (6 bases). Trimming pared 1 base from V and 9 bases from J, leaving 7 bases between. There are 11 residues in the CDR3. Per germline, CDR1 DFQATT and CDR2 SNEGSKA (reference sequence). The CDR3 loop is CSARVRGEQFF. CDR3 nucleotide sequence: TGCAGTGCTAGAGTGCGGGGTGAGCAGTTCTTC.

This sequence joins TRBV9 and TRBJ2-7; the D call may be TRBD1 or TRBD2 (6 bases each). This CDR3 contains 15 residues. Deletions cut 0 bases from V and 0 bases from J, with 10 bases between. CDR1 and CDR2 from the germline V gene are SGDLS and YYNGEE. The CDR3: CASSVAGASSYEQYF. The CDR3 bases are TGTGCCAGCAGCGTAGCGGGGGCGAGCTCCTACGAGCAGTACTTC.

The chain employs TRBV7-8 and TRBJ2-5, with D maybe TRBD2 (5 bases). There are 13 residues in the CDR3. Looked up from germline, CDR1 is SGHVS and CDR2 is FQNEAQ. With 4 bases removed from V and 11 bases from J, the gap between germline ends came to 17 bases. CDR3 nucleotides: TGTGCCAGCAGCTCAGGCGATATTACGGGGCAGTACTTC. This codes for CASSSGDITGQYF. Full variable domain (rest looked up from reference TRBV7-8 and TRBJ2-5): GAGVSQSPRYKVAKRGQDVALRCDPISGHVSLFWYQQALGQGPEFLTYFQNEAQLDKSGLPSDRFFAERPEGSVSTLKIQRTQQEDSAVYLCASSSGDITGQYFGPGTRLLVL.

The V gene is TRBV7-8, the J gene TRBJ2-7; 9 bases match TRBD1. This CDR3 region has 16 residues. J lost 2 bases, V lost 1 base, and 6 bases had no gene match. The V gene's germline CDR1 is SGHVS and CDR2 FQNEAQ. In nucleotides, the CDR3 is TGTGCCAGCAGCTTAGTTACCGGGACAGGGACCTACGAGCAGTACTTC. This sequence encodes CASSLVTGTGTYEQYF.

The chain couples TRBV2 to TRBJ1-1; D ambiguous. Trimming pared 10 bases from V and 2 bases from J, leaving 11 bases between. Germline CDR1 is SNHLY and CDR2 is FYNNEI. The CDR3 spans 12 residues. The CDR3 DNA reads TGTGCCACTGAAGGAACCAACACTGAAGCTTTCTTT. This encodes CATEGTNTEAFF.

V is TRBV4-1 and J is TRBJ2-1; TRBD2 is a possible D gene (6 bases). This CDR3 has 16 amino acids. Trimming took 1 base from V and 0 from J, leaving 10 bases between them. Germline values: CDR1 MGHRA, CDR2 YSYEKL. CDR3 nucleotide sequence: TGCGCCAGCAGCCAAGGGACGGGAGTCTCCTACAATGAGCAGTTCTTC. It encodes CASSQGTGVSYNEQFF.